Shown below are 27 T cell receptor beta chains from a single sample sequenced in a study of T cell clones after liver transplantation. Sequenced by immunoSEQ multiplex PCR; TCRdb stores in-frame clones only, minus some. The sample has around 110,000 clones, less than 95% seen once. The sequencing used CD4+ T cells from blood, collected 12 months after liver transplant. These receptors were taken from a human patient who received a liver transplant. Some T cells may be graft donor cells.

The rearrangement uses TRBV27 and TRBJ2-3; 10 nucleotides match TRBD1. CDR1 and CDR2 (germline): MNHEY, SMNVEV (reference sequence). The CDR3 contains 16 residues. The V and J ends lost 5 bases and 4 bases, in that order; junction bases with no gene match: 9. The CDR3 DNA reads TGTGCCAGCAGTACACCGACAGGGGGCGCTTCAGATACGCAGTATTTT. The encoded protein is CASSTPTGGASDTQYF.

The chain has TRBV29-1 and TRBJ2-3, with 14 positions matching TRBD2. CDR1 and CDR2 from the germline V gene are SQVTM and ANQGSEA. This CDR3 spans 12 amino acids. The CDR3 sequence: CQTSGRANTQYF. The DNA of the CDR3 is TGCCAGACTAGCGGGAGGGCAAATACGCAGTATTTT.

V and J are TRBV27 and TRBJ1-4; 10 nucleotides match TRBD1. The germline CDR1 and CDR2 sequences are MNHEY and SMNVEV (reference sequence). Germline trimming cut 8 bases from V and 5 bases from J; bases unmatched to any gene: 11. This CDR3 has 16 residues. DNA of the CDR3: TGTGCCAGCGGAACCCCACCGGGACAGGGGAATGAAAAACTGTTTTTT. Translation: CASGTPPGQGNEKLFF.

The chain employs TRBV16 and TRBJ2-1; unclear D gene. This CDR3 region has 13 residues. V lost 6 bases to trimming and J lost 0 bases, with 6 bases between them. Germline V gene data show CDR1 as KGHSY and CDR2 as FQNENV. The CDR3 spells CASRRNSYNEQFF. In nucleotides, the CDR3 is TGTGCCAGCAGACGAAACTCCTACAATGAGCAGTTCTTC.

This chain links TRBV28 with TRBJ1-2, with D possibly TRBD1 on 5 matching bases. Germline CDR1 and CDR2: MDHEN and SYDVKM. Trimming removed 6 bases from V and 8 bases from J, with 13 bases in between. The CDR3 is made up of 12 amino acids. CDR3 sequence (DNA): TGTGCCAGCAGGGCCGGGGGAGGCGGCTACACCTTC. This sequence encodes CASRAGGGGYTF.

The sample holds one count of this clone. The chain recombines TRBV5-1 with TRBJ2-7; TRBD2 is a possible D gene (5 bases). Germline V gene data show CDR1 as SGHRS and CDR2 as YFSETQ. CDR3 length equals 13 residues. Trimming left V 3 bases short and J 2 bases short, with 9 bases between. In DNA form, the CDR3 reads TGCGCCAGCAGCTCCAGCGGCACCTACGAGCAGTACTTC. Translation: CASSSSGTYEQYF.

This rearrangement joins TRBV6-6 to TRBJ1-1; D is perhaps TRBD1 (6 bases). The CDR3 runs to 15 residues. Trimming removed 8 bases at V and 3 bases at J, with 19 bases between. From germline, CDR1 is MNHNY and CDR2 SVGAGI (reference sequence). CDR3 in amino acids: CASRTGRGSHTEAFF. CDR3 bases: TGTGCCAGCCGGACGGGCAGGGGCTCGCACACTGAAGCTTTCTTT.

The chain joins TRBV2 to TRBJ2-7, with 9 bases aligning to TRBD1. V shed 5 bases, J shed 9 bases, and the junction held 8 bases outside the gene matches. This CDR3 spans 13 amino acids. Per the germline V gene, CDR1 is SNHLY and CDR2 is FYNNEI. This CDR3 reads CASSSGTGIWQYF. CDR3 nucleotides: TGTGCCAGCAGTTCCGGGACAGGGATTTGGCAGTACTTC.

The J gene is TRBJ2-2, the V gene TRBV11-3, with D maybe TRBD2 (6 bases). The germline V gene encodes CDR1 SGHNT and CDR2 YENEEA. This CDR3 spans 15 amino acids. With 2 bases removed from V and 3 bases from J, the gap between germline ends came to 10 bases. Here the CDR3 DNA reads TGTGCCAGCAGCTTACCCGGGACTTACACCGGGGAGCTGTTTTTT. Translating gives CASSLPGTYTGELFF.

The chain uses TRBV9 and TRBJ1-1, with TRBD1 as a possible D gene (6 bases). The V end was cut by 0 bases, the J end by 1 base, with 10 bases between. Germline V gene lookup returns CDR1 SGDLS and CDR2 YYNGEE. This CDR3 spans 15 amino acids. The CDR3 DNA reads TGTGCCAGCAGCGTAGATCCGACAGGGAACACTGAAGCTTTCTTT. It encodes CASSVDPTGNTEAFF.

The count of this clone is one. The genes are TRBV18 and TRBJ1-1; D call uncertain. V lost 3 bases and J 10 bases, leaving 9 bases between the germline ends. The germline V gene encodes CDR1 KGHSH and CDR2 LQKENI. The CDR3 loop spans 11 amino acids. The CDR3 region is CASSPGEAAFF. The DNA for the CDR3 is TGTGCCAGCTCACCGGGAGAGGCAGCTTTCTTT.

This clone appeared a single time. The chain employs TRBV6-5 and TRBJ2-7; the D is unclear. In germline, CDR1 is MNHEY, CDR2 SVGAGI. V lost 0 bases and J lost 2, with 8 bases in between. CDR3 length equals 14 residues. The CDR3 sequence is CASSYSARTYEQYF. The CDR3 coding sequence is TGTGCCAGCAGTTACTCGGCCAGGACCTACGAGCAGTACTTC.

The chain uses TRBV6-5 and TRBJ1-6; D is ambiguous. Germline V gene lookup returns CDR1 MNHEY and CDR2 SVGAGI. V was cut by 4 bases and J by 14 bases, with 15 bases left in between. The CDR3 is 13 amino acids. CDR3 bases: TGTGCCAGCAGTTCGCACCCGGATGGAGCCCTCCACTTT. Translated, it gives CASSSHPDGALHF.

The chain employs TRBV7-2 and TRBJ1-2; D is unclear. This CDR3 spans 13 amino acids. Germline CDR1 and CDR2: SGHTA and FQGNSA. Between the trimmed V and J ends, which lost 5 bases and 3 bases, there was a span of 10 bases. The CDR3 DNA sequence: TGTGCCAGCAGCCTTTCGGGAGACTATGGCTACACCTTC. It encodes CASSLSGDYGYTF.

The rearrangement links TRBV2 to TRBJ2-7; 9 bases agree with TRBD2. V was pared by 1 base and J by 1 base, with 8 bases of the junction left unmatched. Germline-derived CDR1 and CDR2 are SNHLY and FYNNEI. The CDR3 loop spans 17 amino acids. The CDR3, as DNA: TGTGCCAGCAGTGAAGTTGGTAGCGGGAGAATTTCCTACGAGCAGTACTTC. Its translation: CASSEVGSGRISYEQYF.

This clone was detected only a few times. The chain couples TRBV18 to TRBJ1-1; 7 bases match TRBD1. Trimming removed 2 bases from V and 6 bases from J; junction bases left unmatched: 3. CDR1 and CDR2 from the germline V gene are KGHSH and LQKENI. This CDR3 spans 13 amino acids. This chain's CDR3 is CASSPDREPEAFF. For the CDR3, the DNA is TGTGCCAGCTCACCAGACAGGGAACCTGAAGCTTTCTTT.

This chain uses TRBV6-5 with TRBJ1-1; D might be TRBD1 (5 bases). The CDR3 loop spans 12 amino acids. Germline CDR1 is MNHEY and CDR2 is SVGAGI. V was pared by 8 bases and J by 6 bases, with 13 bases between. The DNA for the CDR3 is TGTGCCAGCGGGCCCGGGGGTCCTGAAGCTTTCTTT. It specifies CASGPGGPEAFF.

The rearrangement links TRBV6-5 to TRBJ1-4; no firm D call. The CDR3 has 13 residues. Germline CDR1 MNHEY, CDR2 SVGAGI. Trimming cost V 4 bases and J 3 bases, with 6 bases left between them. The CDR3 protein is CASSSSSNEKLFF. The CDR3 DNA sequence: TGTGCCAGCAGTTCCAGTTCTAATGAAAAACTGTTTTTT.

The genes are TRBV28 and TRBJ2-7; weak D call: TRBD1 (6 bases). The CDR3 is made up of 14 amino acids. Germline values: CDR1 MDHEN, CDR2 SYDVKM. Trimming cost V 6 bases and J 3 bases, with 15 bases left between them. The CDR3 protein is CASRKQGIVYEQYF. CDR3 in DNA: TGTGCCAGCAGAAAACAGGGAATTGTCTACGAGCAGTACTTC.

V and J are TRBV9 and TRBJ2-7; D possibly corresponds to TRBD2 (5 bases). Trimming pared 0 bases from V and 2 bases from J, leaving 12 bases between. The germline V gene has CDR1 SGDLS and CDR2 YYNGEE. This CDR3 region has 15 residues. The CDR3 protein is CASSVEMGVTYEQYF. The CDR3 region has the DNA TGTGCCAGCAGCGTAGAAATGGGAGTGACCTACGAGCAGTACTTC.

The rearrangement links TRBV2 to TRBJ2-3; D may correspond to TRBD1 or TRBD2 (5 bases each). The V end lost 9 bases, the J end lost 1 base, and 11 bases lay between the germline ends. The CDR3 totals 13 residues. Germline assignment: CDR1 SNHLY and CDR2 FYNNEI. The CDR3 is CASGTAGTDTQYF. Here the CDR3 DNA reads TGTGCCAGTGGGACCGCGGGCACAGATACGCAGTATTTT.

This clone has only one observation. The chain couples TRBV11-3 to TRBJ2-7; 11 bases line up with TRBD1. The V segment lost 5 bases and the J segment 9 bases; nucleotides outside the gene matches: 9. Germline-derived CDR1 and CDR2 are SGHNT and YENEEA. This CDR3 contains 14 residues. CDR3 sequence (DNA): TGTGCCAGCAGCCTTCCGGGACAGGGGGTCGCGCAGTACTTC. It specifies CASSLPGQGVAQYF.

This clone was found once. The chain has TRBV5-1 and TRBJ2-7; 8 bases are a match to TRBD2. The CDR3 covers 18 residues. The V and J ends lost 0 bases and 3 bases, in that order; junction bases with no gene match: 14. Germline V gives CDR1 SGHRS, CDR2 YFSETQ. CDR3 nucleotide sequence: TGCGCCAGCAGCTTGGACTCTGGTGGGCTAGCGGGTAACTACGAGCAGTACTTC. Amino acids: CASSLDSGGLAGNYEQYF.

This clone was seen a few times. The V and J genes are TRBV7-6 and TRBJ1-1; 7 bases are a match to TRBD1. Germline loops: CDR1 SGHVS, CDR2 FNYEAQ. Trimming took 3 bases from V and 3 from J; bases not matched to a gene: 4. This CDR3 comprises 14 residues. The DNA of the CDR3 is TGTGCCAGCAGCTTTTTCAGGGGGGACACTGAAGCTTTCTTT. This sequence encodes CASSFFRGDTEAFF.

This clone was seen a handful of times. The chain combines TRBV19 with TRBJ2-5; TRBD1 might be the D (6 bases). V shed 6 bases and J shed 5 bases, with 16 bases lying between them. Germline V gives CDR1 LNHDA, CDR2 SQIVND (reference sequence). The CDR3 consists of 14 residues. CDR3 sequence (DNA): TGTGCCAGTAGACCCAGGGGAGTCCACGAGACCCAGTACTTC. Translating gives CASRPRGVHETQYF.

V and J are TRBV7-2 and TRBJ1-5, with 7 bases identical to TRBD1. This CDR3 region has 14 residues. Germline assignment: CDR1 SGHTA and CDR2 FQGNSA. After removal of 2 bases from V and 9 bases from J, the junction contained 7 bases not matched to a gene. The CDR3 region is CASSLRDSGRPQHF. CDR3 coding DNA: TGTGCCAGCAGCTTAAGGGACAGCGGTAGGCCCCAGCATTTT.

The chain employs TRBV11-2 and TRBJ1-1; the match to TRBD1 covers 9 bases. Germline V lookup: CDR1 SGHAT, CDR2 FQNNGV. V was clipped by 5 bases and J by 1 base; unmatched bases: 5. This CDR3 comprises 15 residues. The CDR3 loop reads CASSPRTGENTEAFF. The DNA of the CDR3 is TGTGCCAGCAGCCCTAGGACAGGGGAGAACACTGAAGCTTTCTTT.